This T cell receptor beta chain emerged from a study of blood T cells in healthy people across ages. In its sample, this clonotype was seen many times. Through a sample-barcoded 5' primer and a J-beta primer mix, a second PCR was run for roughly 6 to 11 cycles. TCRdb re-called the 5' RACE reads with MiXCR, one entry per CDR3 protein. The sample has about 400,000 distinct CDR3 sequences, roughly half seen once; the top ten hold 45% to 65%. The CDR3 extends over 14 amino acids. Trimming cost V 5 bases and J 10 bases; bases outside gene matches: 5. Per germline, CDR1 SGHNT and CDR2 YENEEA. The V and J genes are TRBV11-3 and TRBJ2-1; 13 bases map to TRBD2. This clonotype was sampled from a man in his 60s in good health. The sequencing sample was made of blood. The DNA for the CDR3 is TGTGCCAGCAGCACTAGCGGGAGGGCCGGCGAGCAGTTCTTC. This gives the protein CASSTSGRAGEQFF.